Shown below are 21 T cell receptor beta chains from a single sample sequenced in a study of T cell repertoires in cytomegalovirus infection. TCRdb processed the reads anew with MiXCR; each CDR3 protein has one entry. In the table there are about 98,000 distinct CDR3 sequences, approximately 15% of which are singletons. Sample: PBMCs. These receptors were taken from a human donor in good health (CMV status not recorded). Some clones in this sample may be carry-over from other donors' samples.

Comment on this clonotype: The junction differs from germline at one of its ends, possibly a read error. The V call is TRBV19, the J call TRBJ1-1; a possible D gene is TRBD1 (5 bases). Germline V gene data show CDR1 as LNHDA and CDR2 as SQIVND (reference sequence). This CDR3 spans 18 amino acids. The chain's CDR3 is CASSNWRRQGVVNTEAFF. The CDR3 DNA reads TGTGCCAGCAGTAACTGGAGAAGGCAGGGAGTGGTGAACACTGAAGCTTTCTTT.

The rearrangement links TRBV30 to TRBJ1-1, with 9 bases fitting TRBD1. J lost 1 base, V lost 2 bases, and 2 bases had no gene match. CDR3 length: 14 amino acids. Germline values: CDR1 GTSNPN, CDR2 SVGIG (reference sequence). CDR3 residues: CAWSTGQGNTEAFF. The CDR3 DNA reads as TGTGCCTGGAGTACGGGACAGGGGAACACTGAAGCTTTCTTT.

This clonotype was seen a few times. V is TRBV20-1 and J is TRBJ2-5; D is unresolved. V lost 5 bases and J lost 4, with 20 bases in between. This CDR3 spans 15 amino acids. Germline V lookup: CDR1 DFQATT, CDR2 SNEGSKA (reference sequence). CDR3 residues: CSAEAWARSRETQYF. DNA of the CDR3: TGCAGTGCTGAAGCTTGGGCACGATCCAGAGAGACCCAGTACTTC.

The chain carries TRBV11-2 and TRBJ2-2, with 8 bases that match TRBD1. J lost 2 bases, V lost 0 bases, and 5 bases had no gene match. Germline lookup yields CDR1 SGHAT and CDR2 FQNNGV. The CDR3 is 17 residues long. Here the CDR3 reads CASSLDPGGGNTGELFF. The CDR3 DNA reads as TGTGCCAGCAGCTTAGACCCAGGGGGCGGTAACACCGGGGAGCTGTTTTTT.

This clonotype showed up many times. The V call is TRBV6-1, the J call TRBJ2-1; 8 nucleotides agree with TRBD2. Germline values: CDR1 MNHNS, CDR2 SASEGT. The CDR3 has 15 residues. Trimming at V came to 3 bases and at J to 0 bases, leaving 1 base not matched to a gene. CDR3 sequence reads: CASSELAGSYNEQFF. The DNA of the CDR3 is TGTGCCAGCAGTGAGCTAGCGGGCTCCTACAATGAGCAGTTCTTC.

In the case of this clonotype: Being one base from a much bigger clone, this may be a read error. This chain uses TRBV12-3 or TRBV12-4 with TRBJ1-3; D unresolved. The CDR3 spans 15 residues. As DNA, the CDR3 is TGTGTCAGCAGTCCGACCCCTCTCTCTGGAAACACCATATATTTT. Amino acids: CVSSPTPLSGNTIYF.

In DNA form, the CDR3 reads TGTGCCAGCAGCCCCTGGGACGAGACGGCAGCTTCTGGGGCCAACGTCCTGACTTTC. Its translation is CASSPWDETAASGANVLTF. The gene calls are TRBV3-1 and TRBJ2-6; D is possibly TRBD1 or TRBD2 (5 bases each). Between the trimmed V and J ends, which lost 4 bases and 1 base, there was a span of 20 bases. The CDR3 sequence is 19 residues long. Germline CDR1 reads LGHDT; CDR2 reads YNNKEL (reference sequence).

The chain joins TRBV7-9 to TRBJ2-6; the D gene is possibly TRBD1 (6 bases). The V gene's germline CDR1 is SEHNR and CDR2 FQNEAQ (reference sequence). V was shortened by 5 bases and J by 2 bases, with 16 bases between the two germline ends. The CDR3 runs 17 residues. CDR3 in amino acids: CASSRGQMFPGANVLTF. The CDR3 coding sequence is TGTGCCAGCAGCCGAGGACAGATGTTCCCTGGGGCCAACGTCCTGACTTTC. The entire variable domain, with the rest obtained from reference TRBV7-9 and TRBJ2-6, is as follows: DTGVSQNPRHKITKRGQNVTFRCDPISEHNRLYWYRQTLGQGPEFLTYFQNEAQLEKSRLLSDRFSAERPKGSFSTLEIQRTEQGDSAMYLCASSRGQMFPGANVLTFGAGSRLTVL.

This clonotype was seen ten or more times. The chain couples TRBV19 to TRBJ1-6; D unresolved. Trimming stripped 8 bases from V and 0 bases from J, with 8 bases between. The germline CDR1 and CDR2 sequences are LNHDA and SQIVND (reference sequence). The CDR3 extends over 14 amino acids. DNA of the CDR3: TGTGCCAGTCAGGATAGCTCCTATAATTCACCCCTCCACTTT. Protein: CASQDSSYNSPLHF.

The table lists this clonotype with a few counts. This chain uses TRBV6-6 with TRBJ2-6; perhaps TRBD1 as D (6 bases). This CDR3 is 17 amino acids long. Looked up from germline, CDR1 is MNHNY and CDR2 is SVGAGI (reference sequence). V was pared by 0 bases and J by 0 bases, with 9 bases between. CDR3 coding DNA: TGTGCCAGCAGTTACTCGACAGGACCCTCTGGGGCCAACGTCCTGACTTTC. This encodes CASSYSTGPSGANVLTF.

The V call is TRBV29-1, the J call TRBJ2-2; 7 nucleotides match TRBD1. This CDR3 comprises 15 residues. Germline CDR1 is SQVTM and CDR2 is ANQGSEA. The V segment lost 1 base and the J segment 4 bases; nucleotides outside the gene matches: 6. CDR3 DNA sequence: TGCAGCGTTGAAGCTAGGACAGGACCCACCGGGGAGCTGTTTTTT. Its translation: CSVEARTGPTGELFF.

The chain employs TRBV20-1 and TRBJ1-1; D is unclear. This CDR3 contains 12 residues. Per the germline V gene, CDR1 is DFQATT and CDR2 is SNEGSKA (reference sequence). The V end was cut by 4 bases, the J end by 1 base, with 7 bases between. This chain's CDR3 is CSAKGRNTEAFF. The CDR3 nucleotides are TGCAGTGCTAAGGGTCGGAACACTGAAGCTTTCTTT.

This clonotype was counted only a few times. The V and J genes are TRBV28 and TRBJ2-3; possibly TRBD1 for D (5 bases). This CDR3 region has 12 residues. The germline V gene encodes CDR1 MDHEN and CDR2 SYDVKM. CDR3 nucleotide sequence: TGTGTGACGACAGCCTACACAGATACGCAGTATTTT. Translating gives CVTTAYTDTQYF.

The V and J genes are TRBV29-1 and TRBJ2-3, with 10 bases identical to TRBD1. The CDR3 runs to 14 residues. V lost 6 bases to trimming and J lost 1 base; unmatched junction nucleotides: 4. CDR1 is SQVTM, CDR2 ANQGSEA, per germline. The DNA of the CDR3 is TGCAGCGTGAAGACAGGGGGCGGCACAGATACGCAGTATTTT. Translated, it gives CSVKTGGGTDTQYF.

CDR3 sequence: CASSEWRIGEQYF. DNA of the CDR3: TGTGCCAGCAGTGAATGGAGGATAGGCGAGCAGTACTTC. This rearrangement joins TRBV2 to TRBJ2-7, with D possibly being TRBD2 (5 bases). Looked up from germline, CDR1 is SNHLY and CDR2 is FYNNEI. Trimming cost V 2 bases and J 6 bases, with 11 bases left between them. The CDR3 is 13 amino acids. The variable domain in full, completed from reference TRBV2 and TRBJ2-7, reads EPEVTQTPSHQVTQMGQEVILRCVPISNHLYFYWYRQILGQKVEFLVSFYNNEISEKSEIFDDQFSVERPDGSNFTLKIRSTKLEDSAMYFCASSEWRIGEQYFGPGTRLTVT.

In this sample, this clonotype turned up many times. V usage is TRBV7-3 and J usage is TRBJ2-7, with 7 bases that match TRBD2. This CDR3 contains 15 residues. Germline CDR1 reads SGHTA; CDR2 reads FQGTGA. J gave up 0 bases and V 2 bases, and 4 bases lay outside the gene matches. Here the CDR3 DNA reads TGTGCCAGCAGCTTATCCGGGGGGAGCTCCTACGAGCAGTACTTC. Amino acid sequence: CASSLSGGSSYEQYF.

Ten or more counts support this clonotype. This rearrangement joins TRBV7-2 to TRBJ2-2; D gene ambiguous. Germline V gives CDR1 SGHTA, CDR2 FQGNSA. The CDR3 sequence is 15 residues long. V was clipped by 5 bases and J by 6 bases, with 16 bases between them. CDR3 sequence: CASSTQIATPGELFF. DNA for the CDR3: TGTGCCAGCAGCACGCAAATCGCAACCCCCGGGGAGCTGTTTTTT.

In its sample, this clonotype was seen a few times. This chain connects TRBV28 to TRBJ2-5; D might be TRBD1 (6 bases). CDR1 and CDR2 from the germline V gene are MDHEN and SYDVKM. Trimming took 2 bases from V and 0 from J, leaving 13 bases between them. The CDR3 has 16 amino acids. The DNA of the CDR3 is TGTGCCAGCAGTTTAGATTTTCAGGGGTACCAAGAGACCCAGTACTTC. Encoded protein: CASSLDFQGYQETQYF. The entire variable domain, with the rest obtained from reference TRBV28 and TRBJ2-5, is as follows: DVKVTQSSRYLVKRTGEKVFLECVQDMDHENMFWYRQDPGLGLRLIYFSYDVKMKEKGDIPEGYSVSREKKERFSLILESASTNQTSMYLCASSLDFQGYQETQYFGPGTRLLVL.

The table lists this clonotype with many counts. The chain combines TRBV18 with TRBJ2-7; D is perhaps TRBD1 (5 bases). Trimming took off 7 bases at V and 5 bases at J, with 18 bases between the two ends. There are 14 residues in the CDR3. From germline, CDR1 is KGHSH and CDR2 LQKENI. CDR3 residues: CASFPASGRNEQYF. CDR3 bases: TGTGCCAGCTTCCCCGCGTCAGGGCGGAACGAGCAGTACTTC.

This clonotype occurred a few times. The rearrangement joins TRBV6-6 to TRBJ1-5; weak D call: TRBD1 (5 bases). There are 13 residues in the CDR3. From germline, CDR1 is MNHNY and CDR2 SVGAGI (reference sequence). The ends were cut back, 6 bases at V and 5 bases at J, with 11 bases in the middle. The CDR3 protein is CASSPGGDQPQHF. The CDR3 DNA reads TGTGCCAGCAGCCCCGGGGGGGATCAGCCCCAGCATTTT.

J is TRBJ2-3 and V is TRBV7-3, with D uncertain. The length of the CDR3 is 13 residues. Trimming removed 3 bases at V and 0 bases at J, with 4 bases between. Germline CDR1 SGHTA, CDR2 FQGTGA. For the CDR3, the DNA is TGTGCCAGCAGCTTTCATAGCACAGATACGCAGTATTTT. Protein sequence: CASSFHSTDTQYF.